This passage covers 16 T cell receptor beta chains from one sample sequenced in a study of quantifying T cell responses using KT2 cells. Across the study: cDNA was made from DNase-treated RNA using alpha and beta constant primers.

The cDNA 3' end received a ligated oligonucleotide with a UMI. First-round PCR used three to five cycles and beta primers RC1.1 and RC1.2 covering TRBC1 and TRBC2. TCRdb called the UMI-ligation and nested PCR reads again in MiXCR, with one record for every CDR3 protein. The table has about 30,000 distinct CDR3 sequences, 7.3% seen once. Sequences were obtained from PBMCs spiked with cells of the T cell clone KT2. The receptors stem from a human donor.

A few counts support this clonotype. The J gene is TRBJ1-2, the V gene TRBV3-1; weak D call: TRBD1 (5 bases). The CDR3 sequence is 15 residues long. Trimming stripped 3 bases from V and 1 base from J, with 12 bases between. Germline loops: CDR1 LGHDT, CDR2 YNNKEL (reference sequence). CDR3 in DNA: TGTGCCAGCAGCCAGGCCTCCGGGGGTAACTATGGCTACACCTTC. As protein: CASSQASGGNYGYTF.

This clonotype was picked up a small number of times. The rearrangement uses TRBV14 and TRBJ2-7; D is unresolved. V was cut by 0 bases and J by 7 bases, with 13 bases left in between. Germline V gene data show CDR1 as SGHDN and CDR2 as FVKESK. The CDR3 totals 14 residues. The CDR3: CASSQDRHSSEQYF. CDR3 in DNA: TGTGCCAGCAGCCAAGACCGGCACTCCTCAGAGCAGTACTTC.

This clonotype occurred many times. The rearrangement links TRBV12-3 or TRBV12-4 to TRBJ1-1, with a tentative D call TRBD1 (5 bases). Deletions cut 6 bases from V and 7 bases from J, with 18 bases between. This CDR3 has 14 residues. DNA of the CDR3: TGTGCCAGCAGGATACTAGGGGAACCCAGTGAAGCTTTCTTT. Translated: CASRILGEPSEAFF.

This clonotype was observed a handful of times. J is TRBJ2-1 and V is TRBV7-3; 12 positions match TRBD1. Germline V lookup: CDR1 SGHTA, CDR2 FQGTGA. V was pared by 1 base and J by 6 bases, with 1 base of the junction left unmatched. The CDR3 contains 15 residues. In DNA form, the CDR3 reads TGTGCCAGCAGCTTAATGGGACAGGGGGCCAATGAGCAGTTCTTC. Protein sequence: CASSLMGQGANEQFF. The complete variable domain, with remaining parts taken from reference TRBV7-3 and TRBJ2-1, reads GAGVSQTPSNKVTEKGKYVELRCDPISGHTALYWYRQSLGQGPEFLIYFQGTGAADDSGLPNDRFFAVRPEGSVSTLKIQRTERGDSAVYLCASSLMGQGANEQFFGPGTRLTVL.

V gene TRBV5-1 combines with J gene TRBJ2-2; weak D call: TRBD2 (5 bases). Deletions cut 0 bases from V and 8 bases from J, with 11 bases between. The CDR3 is 14 amino acids. Germline V gene data show CDR1 as SGHRS and CDR2 as YFSETQ. The CDR3 DNA is TGCGCCAGCAGCTTGGCCGGAGGAGGAGGGGAGCTGTTTTTT. Translating it yields CASSLAGGGGELFF.

Many counts were recorded for this clonotype. The chain joins TRBV9 to TRBJ1-1, with TRBD1 matching 7 bases. After removal of 0 bases from V and 5 bases from J, the junction contained 16 bases not matched to a gene. CDR3 length: 18 residues. The germline V gene has CDR1 SGDLS and CDR2 YYNGEE. Here the CDR3 DNA reads TGTGCCAGCAGCGTAGGGGGTACAGGGGTAGTCGGAGGGACTGAAGCTTTCTTT. This translates into CASSVGGTGVVGGTEAFF.

The chain links TRBV29-1 to TRBJ2-1; 9 positions agree with TRBD1. Germline V gene sequence: CDR1 SQVTM, CDR2 ANQGSEA. The CDR3 is 14 amino acids. J lost 5 bases, V lost 4 bases, and 6 bases had no gene match. Written as DNA, the CDR3 is TGCAGCGTTGTAAGGACAGGGGTGGACAATGAGCAGTTCTTC. It codes for CSVVRTGVDNEQFF.

The chain is built from TRBV4-2 and TRBJ2-7; 12 nucleotides agree with TRBD2. Germline V CDR1 and CDR2: LGHNA, YNFKEQ. This CDR3 has 16 amino acids. With 0 bases clipped from V and 5 bases from J, the junction kept 5 bases outside the gene matches. CDR3 DNA: TGTGCCAGCAGCCAAGATGTGACTAGCGGGAGTAACGAGCAGTACTTC. This sequence encodes CASSQDVTSGSNEQYF.

This clonotype was picked up many times. The chain is built from TRBV29-1 and TRBJ1-1, with 7 bases aligning to TRBD1. There are 13 residues in the CDR3. V was pared by 1 base and J by 8 bases, with 7 bases of the junction left unmatched. The V gene's germline CDR1 is SQVTM and CDR2 ANQGSEA. The CDR3 loop is CSVEGGQAGEAFF. The CDR3 DNA sequence: TGCAGCGTTGAAGGAGGACAGGCGGGGGAAGCTTTCTTT.

There are many counts of this clonotype. This chain joins TRBV7-9 and TRBJ2-5, with D unclear. V was clipped by 5 bases and J by 4 bases, with 14 bases between them. The CDR3 has 14 amino acids. Looked up from germline, CDR1 is SEHNR and CDR2 is FQNEAQ (reference sequence). CDR3: CASSPPVGGETQYF. CDR3 sequence (DNA): TGTGCCAGCAGCCCACCGGTTGGCGGAGAGACCCAGTACTTC.

This clonotype has more than one count but fewer than ten. The chain employs TRBV25-1 and TRBJ2-7; TRBD2 is a possible D gene (5 bases). Per germline, CDR1 MGHDK and CDR2 SYGVNS. This CDR3 has 15 amino acids. V was clipped by 3 bases and J by 3 bases, with 15 bases between them. The CDR3 DNA is TGTGCCAGCAGTGATAGAATAAACGGACTCTACGAGCAGTACTTC. This codes for CASSDRINGLYEQYF.

CDR3 in amino acids: CASSQGITDTQYF. CDR3 in DNA: TGTGCCAGCAGCCAAGGAATCACAGATACGCAGTATTTT. The chain couples TRBV3-1 to TRBJ2-3; D is uncertain. The CDR3 contains 13 residues. V was pared by 1 base and J by 2 bases, with 4 bases between. The germline V gene encodes CDR1 LGHDT and CDR2 YNNKEL (reference sequence).

This clonotype was found many times. The chain has TRBV20-1 and TRBJ2-1; 7 bases align to TRBD1. Losses at the gene ends were 4 bases for V and 9 bases for J; bases not matched to a gene: 9. Looked up from germline, CDR1 is DFQATT and CDR2 is SNEGSKA (reference sequence). The CDR3 extends over 13 amino acids. CDR3 nucleotides: TGCAGTGCTAATACCGGGACAGTTTTTGAGCAGTTCTTC. Protein sequence: CSANTGTVFEQFF.

The chain combines TRBV3-1 with TRBJ2-3; TRBD2 aligns across 9 bases. Germline assignment: CDR1 LGHDT and CDR2 YNNKEL (reference sequence). The CDR3 consists of 18 residues. V shed 2 bases, J shed 4 bases, and the junction held 13 bases outside the gene matches. CDR3 DNA: TGTGCCAGCAGCCAAATGGCGAATCTTGGCGGGAGGGCAGATACGCAGTATTTT. Protein product: CASSQMANLGGRADTQYF.

The chain employs TRBV5-1 and TRBJ1-3; D not resolved. The germline gives CDR1 SGHRS, CDR2 YFSETQ. CDR3 length: 13 amino acids. The V and J ends lost 4 bases and 0 bases respectively, with 5 bases between them. The CDR3 here is CASSPPSGNTIYF. The DNA for the CDR3 is TGCGCCAGCAGCCCCCCCTCTGGAAACACCATATATTTT.

This clonotype was recorded at least ten times. V is TRBV3-1 and J is TRBJ2-7; TRBD2 agrees at 9 bases. The CDR3 consists of 16 residues. Germline CDR1 LGHDT, CDR2 YNNKEL (reference sequence). The ends lost 4 bases at V and 2 bases at J; junction bases unmatched: 9. DNA of the CDR3: TGTGCCAGCAGCCGACATTCGACTAGCGGCCCCTACGAGCAGTACTTC. This gives the protein CASSRHSTSGPYEQYF.